Reported below is one T cell receptor beta chain. What it binds is unknown. Repertoires were generated with immunoSEQ multiplex PCR, while TCRdb's copy carries only in-frame clones and drops some. The repertoire has around 64,000 clones, roughly nine tenths of them found once; the top ten carry roughly 3%. These data are taken from a study of pediatric ulcerative colitis. Study results and limitations: Clonal expansions reduced rectal repertoire diversity in acute severe colitis. Ulcerative colitis patients shared more blood-rectal clones than controls.

V was cut by 5 bases and J by 8 bases, with 16 bases left in between. This CDR3 comprises 13 residues. CDR1 and CDR2 (germline): SGHDT, YYEEEE. This chain joins TRBV5-6 and TRBJ1-2; D is possibly TRBD1 (5 bases). Sequencing was done on a sample of blood. The clonotype originates from a boy younger than 18 with severe ulcerative colitis. The CDR3 is CASSRDGPGGYTF. CDR3 in DNA: TGTGCCAGCAGTCGGGACGGCCCTGGAGGCTACACCTTC. Combining the CDR3 with reference TRBV5-6 and TRBJ1-2 gives the whole variable domain DAGVTQSPTHLIKTRGQQVTLRCSPKSGHDTVSWYQQALGQGPQFIFQYYEEEERQRGNFPDRFSGHQFPNYSSELNVNALLLGDSALYLCASSRDGPGGYTFGSGTRLTVV.